A selection of T cell receptor beta chains follows, all from one sample in a study of TIL therapy for anti-PD-1-resistant metastatic lung cancer. The table came from immunoSEQ multiplex PCR; TCRdb's copy has only in-frame clones and leaves some out. The sample consists of about 50,000 clones, 65% to 80% of them appearing once. The sequencing used blood, collected at baseline. These receptors all stem from a woman aged 30 to 85 with non-small cell lung cancer. Each CDR3 is given without its conserved first and last residue. Part of the rows lack a size; the others show once, few, many or a class for expanded clones.

cdr3_length: 11
clone_size: NA
v_call: TRBV6-5
j_call: TRBJ1-2
cdr3_aa: ASSYSGSYGYT

cdr3_length: 13
clone_size: NA
v_call: TRBV2
j_call: TRBJ2-1
cdr3_aa: ASIPDRPSYNEQF

cdr3_length: 12
clone_size: NA
v_call: TRBV10-3
j_call: TRBJ2-7
cdr3_aa: AIRLAGAQYEQY

cdr3_length: 14
clone_size: NA
v_call: TRBV4-3
j_call: TRBJ2-1
cdr3_aa: ASSPSEASSYNEQF

cdr3_length: 10
clone_size: NA
v_call: TRBV5-1
j_call: TRBJ2-1
cdr3_aa: ASSLVGVEQF

cdr3_length: 12
clone_size: NA
v_call: TRBV10-3
j_call: TRBJ1-1
cdr3_aa: AISGQGTGTEAF

cdr3_length: 12
clone_size: NA
v_call: TRBV2
j_call: TRBJ1-5
cdr3_aa: ASSDSPLNQPQH

cdr3_length: 12
clone_size: NA
v_call: TRBV6-1
j_call: TRBJ1-2
cdr3_aa: ASRFFAATGGYT

cdr3_length: 13
clone_size: NA
v_call: TRBV18
j_call: TRBJ2-1
cdr3_aa: ASSPRREFEEEQF

cdr3_length: 12
clone_size: NA
v_call: TRBV7-6
j_call: TRBJ1-1
cdr3_aa: ASSLQRGNTEAF

cdr3_length: 14
clone_size: NA
v_call: TRBV7-2
j_call: TRBJ1-1
cdr3_aa: ASSLAGQGINTEAF

cdr3_length: 14
clone_size: NA
v_call: TRBV7-2
j_call: TRBJ2-5
cdr3_aa: ASSYRTSGEGETQY

cdr3_length: 10
clone_size: NA
v_call: TRBV11-2
j_call: TRBJ2-1
cdr3_aa: ASSSRNNEQF

cdr3_length: 12
clone_size: NA
v_call: TRBV23-1
j_call: TRBJ2-5
cdr3_aa: ASSQIRQQETQY

cdr3_length: 12
clone_size: once
v_call: TRBV6-5
j_call: TRBJ1-4
cdr3_aa: ASSYWTGSEKLF

cdr3_length: 13
clone_size: once
v_call: TRBV5-6
j_call: TRBJ1-1
cdr3_aa: ASSTGDREYTEAF

cdr3_length: 14
clone_size: NA
v_call: TRBV7-2
j_call: TRBJ2-1
cdr3_aa: ASSLVGGGSYNEQF

cdr3_length: 13
clone_size: NA
v_call: TRBV9
j_call: TRBJ2-1
cdr3_aa: ASSVLPSGRNEQF

cdr3_length: 13
clone_size: once
v_call: TRBV28
j_call: TRBJ1-2
cdr3_aa: ASSSMTGGYYGYT

cdr3_length: 16
clone_size: NA
v_call: TRBV30
j_call: TRBJ2-1
cdr3_aa: AWNRDRGFLRSYNEQF

cdr3_length: 13
clone_size: few
v_call: TRBV7-2
j_call: TRBJ1-2
cdr3_aa: ASSKDRESDYGYT

cdr3_length: 13
clone_size: NA
v_call: TRBV28
j_call: TRBJ2-7
cdr3_aa: ASSLYGTASYEQY

cdr3_length: 15
clone_size: once
v_call: TRBV2
j_call: TRBJ1-5
cdr3_aa: ASSAEGRWSSNQPQH